These 30 T cell receptor beta chains originate from one sample sequenced in a study of blood T cells in healthy people across ages. The authors ran a second PCR of about 6 to 11 cycles using a sample-barcoded 5' primer and a J-beta primer mix. One entry per CDR3 protein, called by TCRdb with MiXCR from the 5' RACE reads. The sample has approximately 1,000,000 distinct CDR3 sequences; around two fifths are singletons. The specimen was blood. Every receptor here comes from a man between 18 and 29 years old in good health.

The CDR3 loop is CASTPRGVTEAFF. CDR3 bases: TGTGCCAGCACCCCTAGGGGGGTAACTGAAGCTTTCTTT. This sequence joins TRBV3-1 and TRBJ1-1; tentative D call: TRBD1 (6 bases). The germline CDR1 and CDR2 sequences are LGHDT and YNNKEL (reference sequence). The CDR3 spans 13 residues. Trimming shortened V by 7 bases and J by 5 bases, and 14 bases separated the two germline ends. The full variable domain, completed using reference TRBV3-1 and TRBJ1-1, is DTAVSQTPKYLVTQMGNDKSIKCEQNLGHDTMYWYKQDSKKFLKIMFSYNNKELIINETVPNRFSPKSPDKAHLNLHINSLELGDSAVYFCASTPRGVTEAFFGQGTRLTVV.

The gene calls are TRBV6-6 and TRBJ1-1, with D uncertain. The CDR3 is 15 amino acids. Trimming stripped 7 bases from V and 1 base from J, with 16 bases between. Germline V CDR1 and CDR2: MNHNY, SVGAGI (reference sequence). Here the CDR3 reads CASIHGDVGNTEAFF. CDR3 nucleotide sequence: TGTGCCAGCATTCACGGGGATGTCGGGAACACTGAAGCTTTCTTT.

The genes are TRBV6-2 or TRBV6-3 and TRBJ1-1; D gene ambiguous. Trimming stripped 2 bases from V and 11 bases from J, with 12 bases between. The CDR3 runs 12 residues. Germline-derived CDR1 and CDR2 are MNHEY and SVGEGT. The CDR3 region has the DNA TGTGCCAGCAGTTACCGGTCGAGGCGGGCTTTCTTT. It translates to CASSYRSRRAFF.

The chain joins TRBV6-5 to TRBJ2-3; 8 bases are shared with TRBD2. The CDR3 spans 15 residues. In germline, CDR1 is MNHEY, CDR2 SVGAGI. V gave up 5 bases and J gave up 3 bases; unmatched junction bases: 7. The DNA for the CDR3 is TGTGCCAGCAGTATAGCGGGGAAGGGGACAGATACGCAGTATTTT. This gives the protein CASSIAGKGTDTQYF.

Only a few counts were recorded for this clonotype. This chain uses TRBV12-3 or TRBV12-4 with TRBJ1-5; possibly TRBD1 for D (5 bases). CDR3 size: 14 residues. V lost 6 bases to trimming and J lost 3 bases, with 12 bases between them. The chain's CDR3 is CASSTGLFNQPQHF. The CDR3 nucleotides are TGTGCCAGCAGCACGGGACTCTTCAATCAGCCCCAGCATTTT.

This clonotype appeared many times. J is TRBJ2-3 and V is TRBV6-5; no clear D gene. Germline loops: CDR1 MNHEY, CDR2 SVGAGI. This CDR3 spans 13 amino acids. Between the trimmed V and J ends, which lost 2 bases and 2 bases, there was a span of 5 bases. The CDR3 DNA is TGTGCCAGCAGTTACAGATTCACAGATACGCAGTATTTT. This codes for CASSYRFTDTQYF.

This clonotype was picked up one time. V and J are TRBV20-1 and TRBJ1-4; 7 nucleotides line up with TRBD1. The V gene end was trimmed by 6 bases and the J gene end by 8 bases; junction bases not matched to a gene: 12. Germline V CDR1 and CDR2: DFQATT, SNEGSKA (reference sequence). The CDR3 runs to 14 residues. The CDR3, as DNA: TGCAGTGCCCCCGACAGGGACAAGGGGGAAAAACTGTTTTTT. This codes for CSAPDRDKGEKLFF.

The table lists this clonotype with a few counts. The chain joins TRBV5-5 to TRBJ2-7; unclear D gene. The V end was cut by 3 bases, the J end by 7 bases, with 11 bases between. CDR3 size: 12 residues. Germline values: CDR1 SGHKS, CDR2 YYEKEE (reference sequence). The CDR3 sequence: CASSWTNREQYF. In nucleotides, the CDR3 is TGTGCCAGCAGCTGGACCAACCGAGAGCAGTACTTC.

To note about this clonotype: The germline gene is not matched at one end of the junction; a read error may be the cause. The chain couples TRBV5-1 to TRBJ2-3; 11 bases are a match to TRBD2. Germline CDR1 is SGHRS and CDR2 is YFSETQ. The CDR3 sequence is 14 residues long. In DNA, the CDR3 is TGCGCCAGCAGCATACTAGCGGGGGCAGATATGCAGTATTTT. This codes for CASSILAGADMQYF.

The rearrangement links TRBV7-9 to TRBJ2-7; no reliable D call. With 5 bases removed from V and 1 base from J, the gap between germline ends came to 9 bases. CDR3 length: 13 residues. Looked up from germline, CDR1 is SEHNR and CDR2 is FQNEAQ (reference sequence). CDR3 in amino acids: CASSPSGSYEQYF. The DNA for the CDR3 is TGTGCCAGCAGCCCCTCCGGTTCCTACGAGCAGTACTTC. The full variable domain, its missing parts supplied by reference TRBV7-9 and TRBJ2-7, is DTGVSQNPRHKITKRGQNVTFRCDPISEHNRLYWYRQTLGQGPEFLTYFQNEAQLEKSRLLSDRFSAERPKGSFSTLEIQRTEQGDSAMYLCASSPSGSYEQYFGPGTRLTVT.

V is TRBV7-6 and J is TRBJ2-6; D is undetermined. This CDR3 is built from 16 residues. Trimming removed 5 bases from V and 2 bases from J, with 13 bases in between. CDR1 and CDR2 from the germline V gene are SGHVS and FNYEAQ. The CDR3: CASSPTSVTGANVLTF. CDR3 nucleotide sequence: TGTGCCAGCAGCCCGACTTCAGTCACTGGGGCCAACGTCCTGACTTTC. The whole variable domain, filled in from reference TRBV7-6 and TRBJ2-6, reads GAGVSQSPRYKVTKRGQDVALRCDPISGHVSLYWYRQALGQGPEFLTYFNYEAQQDKSGLPNDRFSAERPEGSISTLTIQRTEQRDSAMYRCASSPTSVTGANVLTFGAGSRLTVL.

This chain links TRBV3-1 with TRBJ1-4; TRBD1 aligns across 10 bases. Per germline, CDR1 LGHDT and CDR2 YNNKEL (reference sequence). With V trimmed by 0 bases and J by 6 bases, 4 bases remained unmatched. The CDR3 consists of 16 residues. In DNA form, the CDR3 reads TGTGCCAGCAGCCAAGAAGGGGACAGGGGAGATGAAAAACTGTTTTTT. It specifies CASSQEGDRGDEKLFF.

This clonotype was seen at least ten times. V gene TRBV6-1 combines with J gene TRBJ1-1; 11 bases line up with TRBD1. The CDR3 sequence is 14 residues long. Germline V lookup: CDR1 MNHNS, CDR2 SASEGT. Unmatched junction bases numbered 1, after V lost 3 bases and J lost 4 bases. The CDR3 spells CASSEGTGGTEAFF. The CDR3 DNA reads TGTGCCAGCAGTGAGGGGACAGGGGGCACTGAAGCTTTCTTT.

A remark on this clonotype: The germline gene is not matched at one end of the junction; a read error may be the cause. The V and J genes are TRBV5-1 and TRBJ2-7; the D gene is possibly TRBD1 (5 bases). Looked up from germline, CDR1 is SGHRS and CDR2 is YFSETQ. The CDR3 length is 15 residues. CDR3 sequence reads: CASSLGQYFSYEHYF. The CDR3 DNA sequence: TGCGCCAGCAGCTTGGGACAGTACTTCTCCTACGAGCATTACTTC.

This chain connects TRBV11-1 to TRBJ2-5, with 11 nucleotides matching TRBD1. The V gene's germline CDR1 is SGHAT and CDR2 FQDESV (reference sequence). The CDR3 is 17 residues long. V shed 5 bases, J shed 2 bases, and the junction held 10 bases outside the gene matches. CDR3 DNA sequence: TGTGCCAGCAGCAAAACCCACCGGGACAGGGGGCAAGAGACCCAGTACTTC. Encoded protein: CASSKTHRDRGQETQYF.

The chain employs TRBV9 and TRBJ1-4, with TRBD1 matching over 7 bases. V gave up 5 bases and J gave up 4 bases; unmatched junction bases: 11. This CDR3 spans 16 amino acids. From germline, CDR1 is SGDLS and CDR2 YYNGEE. The CDR3 region is CASSASLGQHNEKLFF. The CDR3 nucleotides read TGTGCCAGCAGTGCCTCACTGGGACAGCATAATGAAAAACTGTTTTTT.

This chain joins TRBV14 and TRBJ1-2, with 7 nucleotides matching TRBD1. The trim removed 4 bases at V and 4 bases at J, leaving 9 bases unmatched. The CDR3 runs to 15 residues. CDR1 and CDR2 from the germline V gene are SGHDN and FVKESK. CDR3 nucleotide sequence: TGTGCCAGCAGCCCCGACGGGGGACAGACCTATGGCTACACCTTC. It translates to CASSPDGGQTYGYTF.

Only a few counts were recorded for this clonotype. V gene TRBV7-2 combines with J gene TRBJ2-7; the match to TRBD1 covers 10 bases. The germline V gene encodes CDR1 SGHTA and CDR2 FQGNSA. Trimming cost V 5 bases and J 6 bases; bases outside gene matches: 7. This CDR3 is built from 14 residues. The CDR3 DNA follows: TGTGCCAGCAGCCGCGGGACAGGGGAATCCGAGCAGTACTTC. Translating gives CASSRGTGESEQYF.

With regard to this clonotype: A much larger clone lies a single base off, so this may be a read error. The rearrangement uses TRBV5-1 and TRBJ2-7; no definite D call. Germline-derived CDR1 and CDR2 are SGHRS and YFSETQ. V lost 4 bases and J lost 7, with 12 bases in between. The length of the CDR3 is 12 residues. The CDR3 reads CASSLHSTEQYF. The CDR3 region has the DNA TGCGCCAGCAGCCTTCATTCTACGGAGCAGTACTTC.

The V and J genes are TRBV6-1 and TRBJ1-2; D gene ambiguous. Trimming removed 6 bases from V and 2 bases from J, with 7 bases in between. The CDR3 sequence is 12 residues long. In germline, CDR1 is MNHNS, CDR2 SASEGT. CDR3 coding DNA: TGTGCCAGCAGGAGGCAGAACTATGGCTACACCTTC. It translates to CASRRQNYGYTF.

The V call is TRBV29-1, the J call TRBJ2-2, with D perhaps TRBD2 (5 bases). Between the trimmed V and J ends, which lost 2 bases and 1 base, there was a span of 8 bases. Germline V gene data show CDR1 as SQVTM and CDR2 as ANQGSEA. This CDR3 is built from 14 residues. The CDR3, as DNA: TGCAGCGTTGAATCCGGGGAGAACACCGGGGAGCTGTTTTTT. Protein: CSVESGENTGELFF.

The chain links TRBV20-1 to TRBJ1-5, with unresolved D. V lost 5 bases, J lost 4 bases, and 12 bases lay in between. The CDR3 sequence is 13 residues long. Germline values: CDR1 DFQATT, CDR2 SNEGSKA (reference sequence). CDR3 protein: CSAVGSVNQPQHF. CDR3 sequence (DNA): TGCAGTGCTGTTGGGTCAGTTAATCAGCCCCAGCATTTT.

The rearrangement joins TRBV5-6 to TRBJ2-7; perhaps TRBD1 as D (6 bases). The V gene lost 2 bases and the J gene lost 0 bases, with 15 bases spanning the gap. Germline V gene data show CDR1 as SGHDT and CDR2 as YYEEEE. The CDR3 is 16 residues long. The CDR3 loop is CASSFREQGFSYEQYF. CDR3 bases: TGTGCCAGCAGCTTTCGAGAACAGGGATTCTCCTACGAGCAGTACTTC.

DNA for the CDR3: TGTGCCAGCAGCGTAGGGCCCACAGACATTGCGGAAAAACTGTTTTTT. Translation gives CASSVGPTDIAEKLFF. The rearrangement uses TRBV9 and TRBJ1-4; D call uncertain. The CDR3 consists of 16 residues. V was trimmed by 0 bases and J by 8 bases, leaving 17 bases between them. The germline V gene encodes CDR1 SGDLS and CDR2 YYNGEE.

The chain couples TRBV5-1 to TRBJ1-2, with TRBD1 matching over 8 bases. The J segment lost 7 bases and the V segment lost 0 bases, leaving 5 bases of the junction unmatched. There are 14 residues in the CDR3. The germline gives CDR1 SGHRS, CDR2 YFSETQ. CDR3 loop: CASSLGTGMRGYTF. The CDR3 DNA reads TGCGCCAGCAGCTTGGGGACAGGGATGCGTGGCTACACCTTC. Full variable domain (remainder filled in from reference TRBV5-1 and TRBJ1-2): KAGVTQTPRYLIKTRGQQVTLSCSPISGHRSVSWYQQTPGQGLQFLFEYFSETQRNKGNFPGRFSGRQFSNSRSEMNVSTLELGDSALYLCASSLGTGMRGYTFGSGTRLTVV.

The gene calls are TRBV27 and TRBJ1-2, with 8 positions matching TRBD1. The CDR3 has 12 residues. After removal of 10 bases from V and 4 bases from J, the junction contained 5 bases not matched to a gene. Germline V gene data show CDR1 as MNHEY and CDR2 as SMNVEV (reference sequence). The CDR3 DNA sequence: TGTGCCACCCTGACAGGGGCCTATGGCTACACCTTC. This translates into CATLTGAYGYTF.

The V and J genes are TRBV20-1 and TRBJ1-5, with D perhaps TRBD1 (6 bases). Germline V CDR1 and CDR2: DFQATT, SNEGSKA (reference sequence). The ends were cut back, 6 bases at V and 5 bases at J, with 17 bases in the middle. The CDR3 is 14 amino acids. Written as DNA, the CDR3 is TGCAGTGCCGTGATGCAGCGGGGGCATCAGCCCCAGCATTTT. Its translation: CSAVMQRGHQPQHF.

This clonotype was observed once. The chain uses TRBV28 and TRBJ1-5, with 7 bases fitting TRBD1. Germline V gives CDR1 MDHEN, CDR2 SYDVKM. The CDR3 is made up of 14 amino acids. Trimming at V came to 6 bases and at J to 3 bases, leaving 5 bases not matched to a gene. CDR3 coding DNA: TGTGCCAGCAGAGAAACAGGGGACAATCAGCCCCAGCATTTT. It specifies CASRETGDNQPQHF.

The chain has TRBV18 and TRBJ2-7, with D possibly being TRBD2 (5 bases). Germline CDR1 is KGHSH and CDR2 is LQKENI. The CDR3 consists of 12 residues. The V gene lost 4 bases and the J gene lost 6 bases, with 10 bases spanning the gap. CDR3 bases: TGTGCCAGCTCACTCCCAGAGGGCGAGCAGTACTTC. It encodes CASSLPEGEQYF. Using reference TRBV18 and TRBJ2-7 for the parts outside the CDR3, the full variable domain is NAGVMQNPRHLVRRRGQEARLRCSPMKGHSHVYWYRQLPEEGLKFMVYLQKENIIDESGMPKERFSAEFPKEGPSILRIQQVVRGDSAAYFCASSLPEGEQYFGPGTRLTVT.

The chain links TRBV4-2 to TRBJ2-5, with TRBD1 identical over 7 bases. The J segment lost 2 bases and the V segment lost 4 bases, leaving 7 bases of the junction unmatched. Per germline, CDR1 LGHNA and CDR2 YNFKEQ. The length of the CDR3 is 15 residues. The CDR3 sequence is CASSRSTGEQETQYF. CDR3 coding DNA: TGTGCCAGCAGCCGGTCAACAGGGGAACAAGAGACCCAGTACTTC.